The text below deals with one T cell receptor beta chain. In the source study's methods: Reference gene primer amplification gave estimated nucleated cell counts. Some clones are missing from TCRdb's copy, which holds only in-frame ones; the method was immunoSEQ multiplex PCR. The D gene and trimming were derived from the DNA, and the V and J assignments and clone size from that table. The sample has about 210,000 clones, around four fifths seen once; the top ten hold 2.9%. The CDR3 extends over 17 amino acids. V trimming: 1 base; J trimming: 7 bases; junction bases outside the gene matches: 9. CDR1 and CDR2 from the germline V gene are SGHAT and FQNNGV. The sample is drawn from a study of blood T cell repertoires in COVID-19. Study-wide context: Some COVID-19 samples were acute and others convalescent; all came from the United States, Italy and Spain. The cDNA or gDNA used as material had been derived from T cells, B-cell-depleted T cells, or PBMCs.

This TCR was sampled from a man aged 45 to 65 with active or convalescent COVID-19. The sample comprised peripheral blood. The gene calls are TRBV11-2 and TRBJ1-6; 8 positions agree with TRBD1. The CDR3 sequence: CASSLGLDRVTNSPLHF. CDR3 DNA sequence: TGTGCCAGCAGCTTAGGCCTGGACAGGGTAACCAATTCACCCCTCCACTTT.